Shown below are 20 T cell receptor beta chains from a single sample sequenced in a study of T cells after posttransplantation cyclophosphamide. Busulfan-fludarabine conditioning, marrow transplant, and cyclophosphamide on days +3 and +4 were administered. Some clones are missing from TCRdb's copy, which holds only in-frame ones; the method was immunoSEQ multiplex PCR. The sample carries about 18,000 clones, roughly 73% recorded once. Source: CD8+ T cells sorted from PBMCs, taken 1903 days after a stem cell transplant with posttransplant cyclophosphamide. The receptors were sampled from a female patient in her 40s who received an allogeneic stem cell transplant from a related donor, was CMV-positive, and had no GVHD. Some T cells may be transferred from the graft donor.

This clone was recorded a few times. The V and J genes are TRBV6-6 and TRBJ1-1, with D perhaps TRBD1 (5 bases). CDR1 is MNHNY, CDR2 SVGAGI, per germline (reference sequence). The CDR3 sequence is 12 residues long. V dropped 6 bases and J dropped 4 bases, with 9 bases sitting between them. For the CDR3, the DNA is TGTGCCAGCAGCAGGGAGGCCACTGAAGCTTTCTTT. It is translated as CASSREATEAFF.

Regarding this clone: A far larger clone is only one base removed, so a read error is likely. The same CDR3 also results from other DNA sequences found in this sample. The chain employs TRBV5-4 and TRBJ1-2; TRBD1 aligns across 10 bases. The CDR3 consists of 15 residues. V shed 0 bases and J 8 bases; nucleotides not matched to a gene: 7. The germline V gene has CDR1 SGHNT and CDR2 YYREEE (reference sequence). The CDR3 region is CASSLGDDRGQGYTF. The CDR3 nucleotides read TGTGCCAGCAGCTTGGGGGACGACAGGGGGCAAGGCTACACCTTC.

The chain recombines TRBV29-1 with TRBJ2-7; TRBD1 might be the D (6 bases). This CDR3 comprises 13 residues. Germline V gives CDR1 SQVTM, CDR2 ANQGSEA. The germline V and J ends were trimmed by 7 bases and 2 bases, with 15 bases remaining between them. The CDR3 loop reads CSAGEQGPYEQYF. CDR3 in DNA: TGCAGCGCCGGGGAGCAGGGGCCCTACGAGCAGTACTTC.

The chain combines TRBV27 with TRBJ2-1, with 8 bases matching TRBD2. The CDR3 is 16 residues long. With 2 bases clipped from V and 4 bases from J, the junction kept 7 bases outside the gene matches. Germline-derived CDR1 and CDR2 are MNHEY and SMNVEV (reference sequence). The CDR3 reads CASSLLAGGLYNEQFF. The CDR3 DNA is TGTGCCAGCAGTTTACTGGCGGGGGGCCTTTACAATGAGCAGTTCTTC.

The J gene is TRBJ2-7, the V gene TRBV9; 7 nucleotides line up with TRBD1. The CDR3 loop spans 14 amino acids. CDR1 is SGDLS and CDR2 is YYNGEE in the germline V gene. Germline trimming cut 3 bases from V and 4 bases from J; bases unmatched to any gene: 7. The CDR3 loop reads CASSATGSSYEQYF. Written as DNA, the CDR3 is TGTGCCAGCAGCGCGACAGGGAGTAGTTACGAGCAGTACTTC.

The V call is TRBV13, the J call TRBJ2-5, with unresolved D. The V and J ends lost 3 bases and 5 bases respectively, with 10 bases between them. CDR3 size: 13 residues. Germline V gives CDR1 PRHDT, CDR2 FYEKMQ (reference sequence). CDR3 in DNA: TGTGCCAGCAGCTTGAGAACCAGGGAGACCCAGTACTTC. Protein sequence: CASSLRTRETQYF.

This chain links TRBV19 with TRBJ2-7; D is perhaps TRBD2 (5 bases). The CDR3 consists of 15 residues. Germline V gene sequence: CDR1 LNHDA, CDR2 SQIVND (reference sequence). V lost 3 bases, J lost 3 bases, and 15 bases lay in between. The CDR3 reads CASSIGSWKLYEQYF. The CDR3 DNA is TGTGCCAGTAGTATTGGGAGTTGGAAGCTCTACGAGCAGTACTTC.

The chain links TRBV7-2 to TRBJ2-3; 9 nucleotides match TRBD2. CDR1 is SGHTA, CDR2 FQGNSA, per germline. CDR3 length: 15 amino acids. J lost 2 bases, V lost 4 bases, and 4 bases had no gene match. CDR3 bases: TGTGCCAGCAGCTCGGGACTAGCTTTCACAGATACGCAGTATTTT. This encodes CASSSGLAFTDTQYF.

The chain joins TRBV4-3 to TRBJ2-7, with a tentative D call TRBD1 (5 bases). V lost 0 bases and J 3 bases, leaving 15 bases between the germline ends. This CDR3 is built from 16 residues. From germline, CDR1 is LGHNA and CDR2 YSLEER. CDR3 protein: CASSQDYRGAFYEQYF. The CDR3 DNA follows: TGCGCCAGCAGCCAAGATTATAGGGGCGCTTTCTACGAGCAGTACTTC.

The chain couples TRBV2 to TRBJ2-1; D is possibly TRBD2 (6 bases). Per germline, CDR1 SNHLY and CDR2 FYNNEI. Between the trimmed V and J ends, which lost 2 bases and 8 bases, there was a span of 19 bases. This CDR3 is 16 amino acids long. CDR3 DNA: TGTGCCAGCAGTGAAATCCGGGACTCGCTGTTCGATGAGCAGTTCTTC. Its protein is CASSEIRDSLFDEQFF.

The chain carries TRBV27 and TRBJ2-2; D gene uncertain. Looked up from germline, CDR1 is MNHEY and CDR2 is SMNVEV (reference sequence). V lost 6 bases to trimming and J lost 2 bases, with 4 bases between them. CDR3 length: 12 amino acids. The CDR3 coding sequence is TGTGCCAGCAGACTCAACACCGGGGAGCTGTTTTTT. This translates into CASRLNTGELFF.

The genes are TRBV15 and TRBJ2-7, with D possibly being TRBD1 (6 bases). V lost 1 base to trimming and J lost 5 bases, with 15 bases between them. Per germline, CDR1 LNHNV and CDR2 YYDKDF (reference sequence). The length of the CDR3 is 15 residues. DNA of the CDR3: TGTGCCACCAGCAGAGGGGGTGAGGGGGTGCACGAGCAGTACTTC. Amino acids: CATSRGGEGVHEQYF. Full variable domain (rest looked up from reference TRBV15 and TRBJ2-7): DAMVIQNPRYQVTQFGKPVTLSCSQTLNHNVMYWYQQKSSQAPKLLFHYYDKDFNNEADTPDNFQSRRPNTSFCFLDIRSPGLGDTAMYLCATSRGGEGVHEQYFGPGTRLTVT.

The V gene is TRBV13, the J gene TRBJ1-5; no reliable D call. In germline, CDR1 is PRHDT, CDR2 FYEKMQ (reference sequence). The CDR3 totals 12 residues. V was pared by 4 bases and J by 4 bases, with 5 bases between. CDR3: CASSSQNQPQHF. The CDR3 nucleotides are TGTGCCAGCAGCTCACAAAATCAGCCCCAGCATTTT. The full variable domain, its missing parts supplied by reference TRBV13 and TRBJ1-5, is AAGVIQSPRHLIKEKRETATLKCYPIPRHDTVYWYQQGPGQDPQFLISFYEKMQSDKGSIPDRFSAQQFSDYHSELNMSSLELGDSALYFCASSSQNQPQHFGDGTRLSIL.

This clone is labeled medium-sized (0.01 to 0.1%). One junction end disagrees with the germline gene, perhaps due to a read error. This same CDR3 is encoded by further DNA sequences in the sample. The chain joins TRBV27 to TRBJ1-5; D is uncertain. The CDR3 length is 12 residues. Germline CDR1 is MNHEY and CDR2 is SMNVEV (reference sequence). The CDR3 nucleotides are TGTGCCAGCGGTTTGGGAGGTCAGCCCCAGCATTTT. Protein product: CASGLGGQPQHF.

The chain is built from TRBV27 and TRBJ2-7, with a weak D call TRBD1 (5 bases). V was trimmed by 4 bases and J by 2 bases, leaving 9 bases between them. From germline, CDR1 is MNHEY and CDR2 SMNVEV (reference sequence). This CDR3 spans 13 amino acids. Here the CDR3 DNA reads TGTGCCAGCAGTTCCCCAGGGCCCTACGAGCAGTACTTC. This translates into CASSSPGPYEQYF.

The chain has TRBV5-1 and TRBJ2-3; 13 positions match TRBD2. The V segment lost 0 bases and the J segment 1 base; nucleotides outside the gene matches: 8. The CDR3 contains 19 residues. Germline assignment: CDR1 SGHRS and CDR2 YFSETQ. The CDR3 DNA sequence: TGCGCCAGCAGCTTGGTGACTAGCGGGGGGTCGTTGGGCACAGATACGCAGTATTTT. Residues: CASSLVTSGGSLGTDTQYF.

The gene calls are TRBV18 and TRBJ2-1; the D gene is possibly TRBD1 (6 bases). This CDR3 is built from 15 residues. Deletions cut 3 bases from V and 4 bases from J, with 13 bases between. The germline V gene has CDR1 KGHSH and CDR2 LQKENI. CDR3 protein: CASSPQDSPYNEQFF. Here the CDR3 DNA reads TGTGCCAGCTCACCGCAGGACAGCCCTTACAATGAGCAGTTCTTC. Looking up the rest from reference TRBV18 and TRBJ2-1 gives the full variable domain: NAGVMQNPRHLVRRRGQEARLRCSPMKGHSHVYWYRQLPEEGLKFMVYLQKENIIDESGMPKERFSAEFPKEGPSILRIQQVVRGDSAAYFCASSPQDSPYNEQFFGPGTRLTVL.

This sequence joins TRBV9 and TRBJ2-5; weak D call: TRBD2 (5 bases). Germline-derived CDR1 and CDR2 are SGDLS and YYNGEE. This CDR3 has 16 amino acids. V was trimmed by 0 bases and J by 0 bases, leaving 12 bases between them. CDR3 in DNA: TGTGCCAGCAGCGTAGGGTTCGGGCGGGACCAAGAGACCCAGTACTTC. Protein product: CASSVGFGRDQETQYF.

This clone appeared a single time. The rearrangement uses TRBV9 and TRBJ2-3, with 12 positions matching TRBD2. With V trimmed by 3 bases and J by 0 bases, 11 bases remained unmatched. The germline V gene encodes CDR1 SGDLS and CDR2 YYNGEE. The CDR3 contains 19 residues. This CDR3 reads CASSADGPSGGGSTDTQYF. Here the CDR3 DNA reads TGTGCCAGCAGCGCCGACGGGCCTAGCGGGGGGGGGAGCACAGATACGCAGTATTTT.

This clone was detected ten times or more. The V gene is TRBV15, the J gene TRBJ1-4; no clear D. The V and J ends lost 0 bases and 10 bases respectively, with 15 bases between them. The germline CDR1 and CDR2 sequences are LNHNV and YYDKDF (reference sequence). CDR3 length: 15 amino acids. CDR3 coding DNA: TGTGCCACCAGCAGAGATCTACGGGTAACGGGAAAACTGTTTTTT. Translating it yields CATSRDLRVTGKLFF.